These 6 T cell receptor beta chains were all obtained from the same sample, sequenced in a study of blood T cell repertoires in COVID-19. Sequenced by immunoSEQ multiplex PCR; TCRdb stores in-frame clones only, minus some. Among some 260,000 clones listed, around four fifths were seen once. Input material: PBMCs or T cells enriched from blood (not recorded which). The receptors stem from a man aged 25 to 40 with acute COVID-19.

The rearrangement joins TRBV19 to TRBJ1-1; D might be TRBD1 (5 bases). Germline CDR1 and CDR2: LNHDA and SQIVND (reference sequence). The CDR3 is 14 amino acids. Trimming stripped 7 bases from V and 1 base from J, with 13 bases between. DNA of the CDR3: TGTGCCAGTACCGATATCGGGGGGAACACTGAAGCTTTCTTT. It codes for CASTDIGGNTEAFF.

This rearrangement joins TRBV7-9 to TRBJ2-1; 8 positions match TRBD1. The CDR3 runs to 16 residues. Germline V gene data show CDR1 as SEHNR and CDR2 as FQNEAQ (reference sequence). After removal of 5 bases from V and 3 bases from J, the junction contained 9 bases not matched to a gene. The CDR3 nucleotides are TGTGCCAGCAGCCCCACCACAGGACAGGGCTACAATGAGCAGTTCTTC. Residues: CASSPTTGQGYNEQFF.

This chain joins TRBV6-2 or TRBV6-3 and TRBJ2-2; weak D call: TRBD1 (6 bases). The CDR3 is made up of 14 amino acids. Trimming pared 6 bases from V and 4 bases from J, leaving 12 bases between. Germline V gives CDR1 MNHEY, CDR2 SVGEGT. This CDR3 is CASSLLGGTGELFF. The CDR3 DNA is TGTGCCAGCAGCTTACTAGGGGGCACCGGGGAGCTGTTTTTT.

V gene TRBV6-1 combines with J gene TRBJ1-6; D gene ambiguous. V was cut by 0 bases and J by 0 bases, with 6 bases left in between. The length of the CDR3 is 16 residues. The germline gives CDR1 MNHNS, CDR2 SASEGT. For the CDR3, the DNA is TGTGCCAGCAGTGAAGCAGCAAGCTCCTATAATTCACCCCTCCACTTT. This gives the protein CASSEAASSYNSPLHF.

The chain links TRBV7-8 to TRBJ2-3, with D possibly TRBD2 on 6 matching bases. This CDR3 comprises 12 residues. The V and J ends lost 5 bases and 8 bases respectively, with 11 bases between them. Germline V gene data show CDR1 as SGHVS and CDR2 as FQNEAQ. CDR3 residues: CASSGLGGTQYF. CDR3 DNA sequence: TGTGCCAGCAGCGGGTTGGGGGGTACGCAGTATTTT.

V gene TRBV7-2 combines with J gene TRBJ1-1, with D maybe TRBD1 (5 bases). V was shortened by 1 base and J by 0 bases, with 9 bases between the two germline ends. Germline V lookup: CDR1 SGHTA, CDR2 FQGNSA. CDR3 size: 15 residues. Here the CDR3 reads CASSLDRQLNTEAFF. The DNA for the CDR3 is TGTGCCAGCAGCTTAGATAGACAGCTGAACACTGAAGCTTTCTTT.